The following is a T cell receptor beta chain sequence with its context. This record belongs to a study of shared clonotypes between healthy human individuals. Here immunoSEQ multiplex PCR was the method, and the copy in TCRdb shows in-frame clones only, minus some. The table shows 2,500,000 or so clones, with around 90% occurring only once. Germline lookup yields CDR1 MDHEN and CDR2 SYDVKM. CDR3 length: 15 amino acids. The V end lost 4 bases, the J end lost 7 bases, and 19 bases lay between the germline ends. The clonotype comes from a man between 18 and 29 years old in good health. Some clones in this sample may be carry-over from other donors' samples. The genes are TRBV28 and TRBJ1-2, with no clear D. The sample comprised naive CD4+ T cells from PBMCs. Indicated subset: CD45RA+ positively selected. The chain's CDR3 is CASSSGPTPFAGYTF. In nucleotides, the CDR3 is TGTGCCAGCAGTTCAGGACCCACCCCCTTTGCTGGCTACACCTTC.